This passage covers 23 T cell receptor beta chains from one sample sequenced in a study of shared T cell receptors in the human thymus. Some clones are missing from TCRdb's copy, which holds only in-frame ones; the method was immunoSEQ multiplex PCR. Of about 660,000 clones detected, roughly 90% appear once; the ten largest clones hold 0.008% to 0.011%. The data were also submitted as part of a second study, on human thymus T cells.

The sample comprised thymocytes. All receptors derive from a boy younger than two with a congenital heart defect.

The count of this clone is one. V is TRBV7-9 and J is TRBJ1-1, with D possibly being TRBD1 (5 bases). Germline values: CDR1 SEHNR, CDR2 FQNEAQ (reference sequence). The CDR3 has 14 amino acids. V gave up 5 bases and J gave up 4 bases, with 14 bases separating them. CDR3 amino acids: CASSPRGTFTEAFF. For the CDR3, the DNA is TGTGCCAGCAGCCCTCGCGGGACCTTCACTGAAGCTTTCTTT.

In its sample, this clone was seen a few times. This chain joins TRBV4-2 and TRBJ2-3, with 13 bases aligning to TRBD2. Trimming at V came to 4 bases and at J to 4 bases, leaving 2 bases not matched to a gene. Germline-derived CDR1 and CDR2 are LGHNA and YNFKEQ. This CDR3 is 15 amino acids long. This CDR3 reads CASSLGTSGADTQYF. Here the CDR3 DNA reads TGTGCCAGCAGCCTCGGGACTAGCGGGGCAGATACGCAGTATTTT.

The chain employs TRBV6-6 and TRBJ2-3; maybe TRBD2 (6 bases). V was clipped by 2 bases and J by 4 bases, with 10 bases between them. The CDR3 runs 14 residues. Looked up from germline, CDR1 is MNHNY and CDR2 is SVGAGI (reference sequence). CDR3 nucleotide sequence: TGTGCCAGCAGTTACCCGGAGGGCCCAGATACGCAGTATTTT. Amino acids: CASSYPEGPDTQYF.

This chain uses TRBV4-3 with TRBJ2-7; possible D gene TRBD1, 6 bases. The germline CDR1 and CDR2 sequences are LGHNA and YSLEER. The CDR3 consists of 16 residues. Trimming removed 2 bases at V and 2 bases at J, with 16 bases between. CDR3 DNA sequence: TGCGCCAGCAGCCAACACGGACAGTCCGACACCTACGAGCAGTACTTC. It translates to CASSQHGQSDTYEQYF.

J is TRBJ2-6 and V is TRBV5-5; tentatively, D is TRBD2 (6 bases). CDR1 and CDR2 from the germline V gene are SGHKS and YYEKEE (reference sequence). There are 17 residues in the CDR3. V was cut by 0 bases and J by 2 bases, with 12 bases left in between. CDR3 amino acids: CASSLVEGGAGANVLTF. The CDR3, as DNA: TGTGCCAGCAGCTTGGTAGAGGGAGGTGCTGGGGCCAACGTCCTGACTTTC.

J is TRBJ2-6 and V is TRBV7-9, with D possibly TRBD2 on 6 matching bases. The CDR3 totals 18 residues. Trimming shortened V by 0 bases and J by 0 bases, and 12 bases separated the two germline ends. Per the germline V gene, CDR1 is SEHNR and CDR2 is FQNEAQ (reference sequence). The CDR3 loop is CASSLAGRDLSGANVLTF. The CDR3 region has the DNA TGTGCCAGCAGCTTAGCGGGGCGGGACCTCTCTGGGGCCAACGTCCTGACTTTC.

The DNA of the CDR3 is TGTGCCAGCAGCCAGTACCGGGACAGGGGGCCCGGGGAGCTGTTTTTT. Translated, it gives CASSQYRDRGPGELFF. The V call is TRBV7-2, the J call TRBJ2-2; 12 positions agree with TRBD1. Germline V lookup: CDR1 SGHTA, CDR2 FQGNSA. CDR3 length equals 16 residues. The trim removed 5 bases at V and 6 bases at J, leaving 7 bases unmatched.

CDR3 nucleotide sequence: TGTGCCAGCAGCGCTCGCTACTCGAACACTGAAGCTTTCTTT. It yields the protein CASSARYSNTEAFF. J is TRBJ1-1 and V is TRBV7-2, with D unresolved. Germline CDR1 SGHTA, CDR2 FQGNSA. Trimming removed 5 bases at V and 1 base at J, with 11 bases between. The CDR3 spans 14 residues.

This chain uses TRBV11-2 with TRBJ1-2; weak D call: TRBD1 (6 bases). The CDR3 contains 15 residues. The germline CDR1 and CDR2 sequences are SGHAT and FQNNGV. V was shortened by 5 bases and J by 3 bases, with 16 bases between the two germline ends. In nucleotides, the CDR3 is TGTGCCAGCAGCGCCGAGGGACAAGGCTACTATGGCTACACCTTC. The encoded protein is CASSAEGQGYYGYTF.

The CDR3 DNA reads as TGCGCCAGCAGCTTGGATAGCGGGAGGGTACAGACCCAGTACTTC. Encoded protein: CASSLDSGRVQTQYF. This chain connects TRBV5-1 to TRBJ2-5, with 11 nucleotides matching TRBD2. Germline loops: CDR1 SGHRS, CDR2 YFSETQ. Trimming took 0 bases from V and 6 from J; bases not matched to a gene: 4. The CDR3 consists of 15 residues.

This clone was picked up one time. J is TRBJ1-1 and V is TRBV6-6; TRBD1 aligns across 7 bases. Germline trimming cut 2 bases from V and 2 bases from J; bases unmatched to any gene: 5. The CDR3 sequence is 15 residues long. Germline CDR1 MNHNY, CDR2 SVGAGI (reference sequence). The CDR3: CASSYPQGTNTEAFF. In DNA form, the CDR3 reads TGTGCCAGCAGTTACCCACAGGGGACTAACACTGAAGCTTTCTTT.

The rearrangement joins TRBV30 to TRBJ2-6; 9 bases fit TRBD1. V dropped 0 bases and J dropped 3; count of bases not matched to a gene: 12. The CDR3 loop spans 19 amino acids. Germline V gene sequence: CDR1 GTSNPN, CDR2 SVGIG (reference sequence). CDR3 sequence reads: CAWSVRGQGPFGGANVLTF. CDR3 in DNA: TGTGCCTGGAGTGTACGGGGACAGGGTCCGTTTGGTGGGGCCAACGTCCTGACTTTC.

This CDR3 is CASRQTGMGQPQHF. CDR3 coding DNA: TGTGCCAGCAGGCAGACAGGGATGGGTCAGCCCCAGCATTTT. The J gene is TRBJ1-5, the V gene TRBV6-5, with 7 bases aligning to TRBD1. The CDR3 extends over 14 amino acids. Germline V CDR1 and CDR2: MNHEY, SVGAGI. Germline trimming cut 6 bases from V and 6 bases from J; bases unmatched to any gene: 8.

V usage is TRBV14 and J usage is TRBJ2-1, with D unclear. The CDR3 runs 13 residues. Trimming left V 0 bases short and J 4 bases short, with 4 bases between. CDR1 and CDR2 (germline): SGHDN, FVKESK. The CDR3 region has the DNA TGTGCCAGCAGCCAAGACAGTTACAATGAGCAGTTCTTC. Protein: CASSQDSYNEQFF.

The V call is TRBV14, the J call TRBJ1-3; possibly TRBD1 for D (5 bases). V lost 0 bases, J lost 2 bases, and 11 bases lay in between. Per germline, CDR1 SGHDN and CDR2 FVKESK. The CDR3 sequence is 16 residues long. The CDR3 DNA reads TGTGCCAGCAGCCAAGATGGGGCAGGGACTGGAAACACCATATATTTT. Translation gives CASSQDGAGTGNTIYF. The variable domain in full, with the rest retrieved from reference TRBV14 and TRBJ1-3, is EAGVTQFPSHSVIEKGQTVTLRCDPISGHDNLYWYRRVMGKEIKFLLHFVKESKQDESGMPNNRFLAERTGGTYSTLKVQPAELEDSGVYFCASSQDGAGTGNTIYFGEGSWLTVV.

The rearrangement uses TRBV5-1 and TRBJ2-1, with D tentatively TRBD1 (5 bases). The V and J ends lost 0 bases and 7 bases respectively, with 8 bases between them. This CDR3 has 13 amino acids. Germline V gene lookup returns CDR1 SGHRS and CDR2 YFSETQ. CDR3 nucleotide sequence: TGCGCCAGCAGCTTGGACAGGCCTAATGAGCAGTTCTTC. Protein: CASSLDRPNEQFF. The full variable domain, completed using reference TRBV5-1 and TRBJ2-1, is KAGVTQTPRYLIKTRGQQVTLSCSPISGHRSVSWYQQTPGQGLQFLFEYFSETQRNKGNFPGRFSGRQFSNSRSEMNVSTLELGDSALYLCASSLDRPNEQFFGPGTRLTVL.

V usage is TRBV27 and J usage is TRBJ2-3; D is ambiguous. V was pared by 2 bases and J by 4 bases, with 10 bases between. CDR1 and CDR2 from the germline V gene are MNHEY and SMNVEV (reference sequence). The CDR3 has 14 residues. In DNA, the CDR3 is TGTGCCAGCAGTTTAATGGTGCCGGCAGATACGCAGTATTTT. As protein: CASSLMVPADTQYF.

The rearrangement links TRBV29-1 to TRBJ2-1; 7 bases line up with TRBD1. Germline CDR1 SQVTM, CDR2 ANQGSEA. The CDR3 runs 15 residues. The trim removed 2 bases at V and 6 bases at J, leaving 10 bases unmatched. In DNA form, the CDR3 reads TGCAGCGTTGAAAGACGGGGACAGACAATCAATGAGCAGTTCTTC. Translating it yields CSVERRGQTINEQFF.

The V gene is TRBV28, the J gene TRBJ2-5, with 7 nucleotides matching TRBD1. This CDR3 region has 13 residues. Germline V CDR1 and CDR2: MDHEN, SYDVKM. The trim removed 10 bases at V and 2 bases at J, leaving 7 bases unmatched. CDR3 sequence (DNA): TGTGCCACTACAACAGGGGCGCAAGAGACCCAGTACTTC. This translates into CATTTGAQETQYF.

The V gene is TRBV27, the J gene TRBJ2-2; TRBD1 aligns across 7 bases. CDR1 and CDR2 (germline): MNHEY, SMNVEV (reference sequence). The junction had 4 bases not matched to a gene; V was cut back by 2 bases and J by 4 bases. The CDR3 is 15 amino acids. The CDR3 protein is CASSLDRATTGELFF. CDR3 DNA: TGTGCCAGCAGTTTAGACAGGGCTACCACCGGGGAGCTGTTTTTT.

The chain is built from TRBV6-1 and TRBJ2-7; TRBD1 agrees at 10 bases. The CDR3 consists of 13 residues. The J segment lost 6 bases and the V segment lost 7 bases, leaving 6 bases of the junction unmatched. The germline V gene encodes CDR1 MNHNS and CDR2 SASEGT. This chain's CDR3 is CASTPGQGTEQYF. The CDR3 DNA follows: TGTGCCAGCACCCCGGGACAGGGGACCGAGCAGTACTTC.

This sequence joins TRBV9 and TRBJ2-7, with 12 bases aligning to TRBD2. The CDR3 consists of 15 residues. Trimming removed 4 bases from V and 0 bases from J; junction bases left unmatched: 2. Per the germline V gene, CDR1 is SGDLS and CDR2 is YYNGEE. As DNA, the CDR3 is TGTGCCAGCAGCAGACTAGCGGGAGTCTCCTACGAGCAGTACTTC. Its protein product is CASSRLAGVSYEQYF.

This chain links TRBV5-6 with TRBJ2-1, with a possible D match to TRBD1 (6 bases). This CDR3 region has 15 residues. V was trimmed by 2 bases and J by 0 bases, leaving 9 bases between them. Looked up from germline, CDR1 is SGHDT and CDR2 is YYEEEE. Here the CDR3 DNA reads TGTGCCAGCAGCTTTTTGACAGGCTCCTACAATGAGCAGTTCTTC. This sequence encodes CASSFLTGSYNEQFF.